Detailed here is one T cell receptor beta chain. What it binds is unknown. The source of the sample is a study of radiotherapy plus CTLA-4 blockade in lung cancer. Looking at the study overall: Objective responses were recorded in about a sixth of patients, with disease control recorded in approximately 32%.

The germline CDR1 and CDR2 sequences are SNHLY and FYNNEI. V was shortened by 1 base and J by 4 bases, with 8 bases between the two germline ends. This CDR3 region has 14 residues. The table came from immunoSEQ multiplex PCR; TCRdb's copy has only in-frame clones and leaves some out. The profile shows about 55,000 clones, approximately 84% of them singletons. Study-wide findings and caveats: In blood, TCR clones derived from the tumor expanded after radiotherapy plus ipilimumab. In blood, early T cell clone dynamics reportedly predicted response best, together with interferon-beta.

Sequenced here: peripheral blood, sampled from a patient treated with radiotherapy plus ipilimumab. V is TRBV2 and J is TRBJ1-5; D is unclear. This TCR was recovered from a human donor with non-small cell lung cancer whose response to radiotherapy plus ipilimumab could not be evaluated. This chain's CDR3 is CASSEGTRNQPQHF. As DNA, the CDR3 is TGTGCCAGCAGTGAAGGAACACGTAATCAGCCCCAGCATTTT. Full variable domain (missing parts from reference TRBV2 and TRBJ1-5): EPEVTQTPSHQVTQMGQEVILRCVPISNHLYFYWYRQILGQKVEFLVSFYNNEISEKSEIFDDQFSVERPDGSNFTLKIRSTKLEDSAMYFCASSEGTRNQPQHFGDGTRLSIL.